This TCR beta chain emerged from a study of control samples from healthy donors and cancer patients. The table lists this clone with a few counts. Only in-frame clones appear in the TCRdb table, and some are missing; sequencing was by immunoSEQ multiplex PCR. The table has 390,000 or so clones, 75% to 95% seen once; the top ten hold about 6.3%. Germline CDR1 and CDR2: GTSNPN and SVGIG (reference sequence). V was trimmed by 4 bases and J by 1 base, leaving 11 bases between them. The CDR3 runs 14 residues. This receptor was taken from a middle-aged man with head and neck cancer. The specimen sequenced was PBMCs. The chain combines TRBV30 with TRBJ1-5; possible D gene TRBD1, 6 bases. The CDR3 loop reads CAWNQGTSNQPQHF. CDR3 sequence (DNA): TGTGCCTGGAACCAGGGGACGAGCAATCAGCCCCAGCATTTT. The full variable domain, with the rest looked up from reference TRBV30 and TRBJ1-5, is SQTIHQWPATLVQPVGSPLSLECTVEGTSNPNLYWYRQAAGRGLQLLFYSVGIGQISSEVPQNLSASRPQDRQFILSSKKLLLSDSGFYLCAWNQGTSNQPQHFGDGTRLSIL.